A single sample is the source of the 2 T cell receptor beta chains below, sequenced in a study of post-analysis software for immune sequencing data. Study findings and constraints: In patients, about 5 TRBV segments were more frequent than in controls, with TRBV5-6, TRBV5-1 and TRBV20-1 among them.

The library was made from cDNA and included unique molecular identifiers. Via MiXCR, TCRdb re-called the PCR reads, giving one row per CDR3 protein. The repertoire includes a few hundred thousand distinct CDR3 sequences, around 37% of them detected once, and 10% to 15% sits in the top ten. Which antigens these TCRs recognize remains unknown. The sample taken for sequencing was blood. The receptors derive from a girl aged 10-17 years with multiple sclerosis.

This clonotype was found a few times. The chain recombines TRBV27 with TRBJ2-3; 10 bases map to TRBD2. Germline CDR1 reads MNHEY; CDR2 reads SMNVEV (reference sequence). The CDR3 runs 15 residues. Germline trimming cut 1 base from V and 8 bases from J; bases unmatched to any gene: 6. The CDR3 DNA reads TGTGCCAGCAGTTTATGGTCTAGCGGGGGACTTACGCAGTATTTT. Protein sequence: CASSLWSSGGLTQYF.

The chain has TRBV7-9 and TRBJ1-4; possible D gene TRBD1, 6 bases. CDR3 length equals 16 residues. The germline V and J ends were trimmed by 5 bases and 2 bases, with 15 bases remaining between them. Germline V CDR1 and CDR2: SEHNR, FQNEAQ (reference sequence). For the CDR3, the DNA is TGTGCCAGCAGCCTACGGGACACCGGTACTAATGAAAAACTGTTTTTT. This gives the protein CASSLRDTGTNEKLFF.